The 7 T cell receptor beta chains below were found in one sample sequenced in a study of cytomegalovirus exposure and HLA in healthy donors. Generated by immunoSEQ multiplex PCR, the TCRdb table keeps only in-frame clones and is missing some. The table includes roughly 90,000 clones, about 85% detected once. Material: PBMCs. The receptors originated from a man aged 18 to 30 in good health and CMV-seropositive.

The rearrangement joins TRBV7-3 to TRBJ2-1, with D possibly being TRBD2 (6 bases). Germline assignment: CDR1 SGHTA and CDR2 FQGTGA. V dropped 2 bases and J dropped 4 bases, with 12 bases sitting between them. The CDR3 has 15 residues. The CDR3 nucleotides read TGTGCCAGCAGCTTATACGGGAGTGGGTACAATGAGCAGTTCTTC. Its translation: CASSLYGSGYNEQFF.

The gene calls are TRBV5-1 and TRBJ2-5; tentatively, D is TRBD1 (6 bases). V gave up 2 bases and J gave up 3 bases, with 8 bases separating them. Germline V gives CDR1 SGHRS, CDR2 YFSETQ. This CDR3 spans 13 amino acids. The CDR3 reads CASSFEGEETQYF. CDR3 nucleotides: TGCGCCAGCAGCTTCGAGGGGGAAGAGACCCAGTACTTC.

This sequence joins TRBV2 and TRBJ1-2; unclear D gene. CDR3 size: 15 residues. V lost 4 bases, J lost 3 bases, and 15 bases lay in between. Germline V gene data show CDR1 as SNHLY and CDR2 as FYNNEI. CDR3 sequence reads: CASSGQDQMYYGYTF. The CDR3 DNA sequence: TGTGCCAGCAGTGGCCAGGATCAAATGTACTATGGCTACACCTTC. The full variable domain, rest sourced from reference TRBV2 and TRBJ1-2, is EPEVTQTPSHQVTQMGQEVILRCVPISNHLYFYWYRQILGQKVEFLVSFYNNEISEKSEIFDDQFSVERPDGSNFTLKIRSTKLEDSAMYFCASSGQDQMYYGYTFGSGTRLTVV.

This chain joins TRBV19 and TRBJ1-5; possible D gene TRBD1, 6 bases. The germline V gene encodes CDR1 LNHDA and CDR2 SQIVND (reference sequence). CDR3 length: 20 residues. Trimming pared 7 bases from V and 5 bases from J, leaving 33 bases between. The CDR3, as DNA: TGTGCCAGTAACATGAGGGGACATCCTGAGGGGCCCCTCATGCATCAGCCCCAGCATTTT. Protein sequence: CASNMRGHPEGPLMHQPQHF.

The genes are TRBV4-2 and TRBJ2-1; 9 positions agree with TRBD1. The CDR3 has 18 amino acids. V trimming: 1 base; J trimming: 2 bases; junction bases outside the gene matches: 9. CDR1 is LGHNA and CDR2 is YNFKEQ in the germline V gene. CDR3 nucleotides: TGTGCCAGCAGCCAAGCCCAGGCCGGGACAGGGCCCTACAATGAGCAGTTCTTC. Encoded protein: CASSQAQAGTGPYNEQFF.

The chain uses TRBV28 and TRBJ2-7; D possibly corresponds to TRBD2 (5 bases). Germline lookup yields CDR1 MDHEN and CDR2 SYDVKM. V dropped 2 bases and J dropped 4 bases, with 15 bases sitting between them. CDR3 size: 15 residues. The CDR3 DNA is TGTGCCAGCAGTTTAAGCGGTCTGGGGAAGTACGAGCAGTACTTC. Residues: CASSLSGLGKYEQYF.

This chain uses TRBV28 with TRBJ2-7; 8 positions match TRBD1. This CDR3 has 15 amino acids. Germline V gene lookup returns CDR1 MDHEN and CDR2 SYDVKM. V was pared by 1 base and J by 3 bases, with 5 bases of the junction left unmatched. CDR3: CASSLSGGDFYEQYF. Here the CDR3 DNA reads TGTGCCAGCAGTTTATCAGGGGGCGATTTCTACGAGCAGTACTTC.